This entry concerns a single T cell receptor (beta chain). What it recognizes is unknown. Documented treatment: approximately 11-day PBMC culture with coronavirus spike peptide pools or control peptides (ViraFEST assay). One should note that the unexposed donor's CD4+ T cells were collected before the COVID-19 pandemic (2011-2018). Before TCRs were sequenced, ViraFEST expanded antigen-specific T cells with peptide pools. Cells permitting, SARS-CoV-2 S/N and four cold-coronavirus spikes were tested on unexposed-donor CD4+ T cells. The study sequenced cultured CD4+ T cell DNA using the Oncomine TCR Beta short-read assay. The template was genomic DNA from cultured CD4+ T cells. TCRdb re-derived calls from the PCR reads in MiXCR, one entry per CDR3 protein. The sample records roughly 9,500 distinct CDR3 sequences, less than 35% being singletons. Germline V gives CDR1 KGHSH, CDR2 LQKENI. V lost 4 bases and J lost 6, with 12 bases in between. CDR3 length equals 13 residues.

This entry comes from a study of vaccination and CD4 T cells after COVID-19. The wider study: Six males and four females, two Hispanic, made up the convalescents. Overlapping spike peptides from SARS-CoV-2, HCoV-NL63, HCoV-OC43 and HCoV-229E served to stimulate the cells.

V is TRBV18 and J is TRBJ1-2, with TRBD1 as a possible D gene (5 bases). Sequencing was carried out using CD4+ T cells from blood, cultured in vitro. This TCR was recovered from a human donor in good health. The CDR3 reads CASSRGRGDGYTF. CDR3 DNA: TGTGCCAGCTCACGGGGACGGGGGGATGGCTACACCTTC.